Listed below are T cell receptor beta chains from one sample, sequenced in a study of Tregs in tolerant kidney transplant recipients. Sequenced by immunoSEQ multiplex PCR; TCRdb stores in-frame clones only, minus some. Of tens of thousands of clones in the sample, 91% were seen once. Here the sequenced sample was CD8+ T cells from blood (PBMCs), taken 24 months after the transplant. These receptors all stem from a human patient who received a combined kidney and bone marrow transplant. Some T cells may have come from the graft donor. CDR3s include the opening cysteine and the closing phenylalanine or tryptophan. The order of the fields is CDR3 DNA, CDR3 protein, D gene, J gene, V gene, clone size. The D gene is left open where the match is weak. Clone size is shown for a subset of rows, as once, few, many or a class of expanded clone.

TGTGCCAGTAGGATAAGCACAAGGGGCCAGAATCAGCCCCAGCATTTT	CASRISTRGQNQPQHF	-	TRBJ1-5	TRBV19	-
TGTGCCAGCAGTTTATCGGCCATGTCCTACGAGCAGTACTTC	CASSLSAMSYEQYF	-	TRBJ2-7	TRBV27	-
TGTGCCAGTAGTGGCTCCGCCTACGAGCAGTACTTC	CASSGSAYEQYF	-	TRBJ2-7	TRBV19	-
TGTGCCAGTAGTCGGGGGAGTACTGAAGCTTTCTTT	CASSRGSTEAFF	-	TRBJ1-1	TRBV5-6	-
TGTGCCAGCAGCGTAGACGGGGGACAAGAGACCCAGTACTTC	CASSVDGGQETQYF	-	TRBJ2-5	TRBV9	-
TGTGCCAGCAGCTGGTTCGAGGGTGACTGGTACTTC	CASSWFEGDWYF	-	TRBJ2-7	TRBV7-2	-
TGTGCCAGCAGTGAATTACTAGCGGGCACAGATACGCAGTATTTT	CASSELLAGTDTQYF	TRBD2	TRBJ2-3	TRBV6-1	-
TGCGCCAGCAGCGGACTAGCGGGGGGCCCCAATGAGCAGTTCTTC	CASSGLAGGPNEQFF	TRBD2	TRBJ2-1	TRBV4-1	once
TGTGCCAGCAGCCTAGGGCTCCTAGCGGGATACAATGAGCAGTTCTTC	CASSLGLLAGYNEQFF	TRBD2	TRBJ2-1	TRBV7-7	-
TGTGCCAGCTCGGGACTAGCCGCAGATACGCAGTATTTT	CASSGLAADTQYF	TRBD2	TRBJ2-3	TRBV27	-
TGTGCCAGTAGTTGGGGGACAGGGAAGTCCTACGAGCAGTACTTC	CASSWGTGKSYEQYF	TRBD1	TRBJ2-7	TRBV19	-